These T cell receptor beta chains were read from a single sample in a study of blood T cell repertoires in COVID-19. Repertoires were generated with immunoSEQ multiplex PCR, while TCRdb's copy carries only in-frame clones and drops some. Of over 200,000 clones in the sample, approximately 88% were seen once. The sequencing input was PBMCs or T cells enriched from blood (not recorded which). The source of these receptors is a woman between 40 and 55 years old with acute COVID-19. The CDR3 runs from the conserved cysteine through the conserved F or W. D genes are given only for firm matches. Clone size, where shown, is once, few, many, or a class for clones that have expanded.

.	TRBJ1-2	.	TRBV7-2	TGTGCCAGCAGCTTAGCTTATGGGCAGTTCTATGGCTACACCTTC	CASSLAYGQFYGYTF
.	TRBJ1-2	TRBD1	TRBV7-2	TGTGCCAGCAGCTTAGGACAGGGTAGTGGCTACACCTTC	CASSLGQGSGYTF
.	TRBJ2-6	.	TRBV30	TGTGCCTGGAGTGGGGTCAGGGGCTTGAGGGCCAACGTCCTGACTTTC	CAWSGVRGLRANVLTF
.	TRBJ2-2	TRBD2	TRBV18	TGTGCCAGCTCACCATATAGCGGGAGCGGCACCGGGGAGCTGTTTTTT	CASSPYSGSGTGELFF
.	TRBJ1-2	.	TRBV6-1	TGTGCCAGCAGTGAACGAGATCGCTCGTATGGCTACACCTTC	CASSERDRSYGYTF
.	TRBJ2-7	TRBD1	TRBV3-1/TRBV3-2	TGTGCCAGCAGCCAAGCTGGACAGGGGCTCTACGAGCAGTACTTC	CASSQAGQGLYEQYF
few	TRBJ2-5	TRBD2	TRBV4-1	TGCGCCAGCAGCCAAGTTAACCTGGGACTAGCGGGAGGTGAGACCCAGTACTTC	CASSQVNLGLAGGETQYF
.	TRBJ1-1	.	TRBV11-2	TGTGCCAGCAGCCTCGGTCTAGGCACTGAAGCTTTCTTT	CASSLGLGTEAFF
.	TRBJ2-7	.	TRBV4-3	TGCGCCAGCAGCCAAGACCCCAGGGTCCCCTACGAGCAGTACTTC	CASSQDPRVPYEQYF
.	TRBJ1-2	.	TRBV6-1	TGTGCCAGCAGTGAAAGGGGAACAGGGAGAGACTATGGCTACACCTTC	CASSERGTGRDYGYTF
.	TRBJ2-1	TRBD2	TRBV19	TGTGCCAGTGGACAGGGACTAGCGGGAGGGAGCTCCTACAATGAGCAGTTCTTC	CASGQGLAGGSSYNEQFF
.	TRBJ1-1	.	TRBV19	TGTGCCAGTATCCCCCCGGGGAACACTGAAGCTTTCTTT	CASIPPGNTEAFF
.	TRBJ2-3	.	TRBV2	TGTGCCACCGACCGGAGGGACACAGATACGCAGTATTTT	CATDRRDTDTQYF
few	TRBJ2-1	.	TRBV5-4	TGTGCCAGCAGCGTCGGGAGTTTGGGCAATGAGCAGTTCTTC	CASSVGSLGNEQFF
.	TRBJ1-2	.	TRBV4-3	TGCGCCAGCAGCCAAGTCGCAGGTACCCATGGCTACACCTTC	CASSQVAGTHGYTF
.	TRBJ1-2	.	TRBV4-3	TGCGCCAGCAGCCAAGATTCGCCAATCAGGGGTGGCTACACCTTC	CASSQDSPIRGGYTF
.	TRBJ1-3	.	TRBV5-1	TGCGCCAGCAGGTACGGGACTACTCCTGGAAACACCATATATTTT	CASRYGTTPGNTIYF
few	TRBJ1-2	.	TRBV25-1	TGTGCCAGCAGTGAGGGGGGGCGGGAAACGGCCTATGGCTACACCTTC	CASSEGGRETAYGYTF
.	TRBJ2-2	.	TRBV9	TGTGCCAGCAGCGTAAGTCAGGGGCCCACCGGGGAGCTGTTTTTT	CASSVSQGPTGELFF
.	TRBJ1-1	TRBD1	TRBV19	TGTGCCAGTAGTATAGGACAGGGTTTGACTGAAGCTTTCTTT	CASSIGQGLTEAFF
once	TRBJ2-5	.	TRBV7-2	TGTGCCAGCAGCCAGGACAACCAAGAGACCCAGTACTTC	CASSQDNQETQYF
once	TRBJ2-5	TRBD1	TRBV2	TGTGCCAGCAGTGAGGGGACAGGGGTGGTGCAGACCCAGTACTTC	CASSEGTGVVQTQYF
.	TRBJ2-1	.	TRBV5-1	TGCGCCAGCAGCTTGGGGCAGGGGAATGAGCAGTTCTTC	CASSLGQGNEQFF
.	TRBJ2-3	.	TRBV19	TGTGCCAGTAGTATAGATCTCGGGTATACGCAGTATTTT	CASSIDLGYTQYF
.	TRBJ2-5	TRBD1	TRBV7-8	TGTGCCAGCAGCCCGGGGGACAGGGTGGGGGCCGAAGAGACCCAGTACTTC	CASSPGDRVGAEETQYF
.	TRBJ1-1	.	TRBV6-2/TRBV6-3	TGTGCCAGCAGTTACCGGGGGTCAAGGCGGACTGAAGCTTTCTTT	CASSYRGSRRTEAFF
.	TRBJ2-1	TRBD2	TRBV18	TGTGCCAGCTCACCACAAGCGGGATCCTACAATGAGCAGTTCTTC	CASSPQAGSYNEQFF
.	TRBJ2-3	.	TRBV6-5	TGTGCCAGCAGTTACTCGGGGCCGGTTCTCACAGATACGCAGTATTTT	CASSYSGPVLTDTQYF
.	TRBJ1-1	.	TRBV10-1	TGCGCCAGCAGTGAGCAGGGGAGCACTGAAGCTTTCTTT	CASSEQGSTEAFF
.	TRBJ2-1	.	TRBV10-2	TGCGCCAGCACGGGACTGGGCGACAATGAGCAGTTCTTC	CASTGLGDNEQFF
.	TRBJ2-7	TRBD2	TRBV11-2	TGTGCCAGCAGCTCGGGACTAGCGGGGGGCCCCCAAACCTACGAGCAGTACTTC	CASSSGLAGGPQTYEQYF
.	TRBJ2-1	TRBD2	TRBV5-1	TGCGCCAGCAGCCTCGGACTAGCGGGGAATTACAATGAGCAGTTCTTC	CASSLGLAGNYNEQFF
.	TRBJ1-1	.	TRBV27	TGTGCCAGCAGTTTAGGACAGCACACTGAAGCTTTCTTT	CASSLGQHTEAFF
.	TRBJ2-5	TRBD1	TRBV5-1	TGCGCCAGCAGCCCGCAAACCGGACAGGGCGAGACCCAGTACTTC	CASSPQTGQGETQYF
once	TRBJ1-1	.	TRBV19	TGTGCCAGTAAACACCCGCGGGGGCCTCGGAACGCTGAAGCTTTCTTT	CASKHPRGPRNAEAFF